This record looks at one T cell receptor beta chain sequence and its context. The record originates from a study of blood T cell repertoires in COVID-19. Produced via immunoSEQ multiplex PCR; TCRdb's table is partial and in-frame only. The table lists about 93,000 clones, about 92% of them singletons. J was trimmed by 5 bases and V by 4 bases; bases with no gene match: 10. Germline loops: CDR1 SGDLS, CDR2 YYNGEE. This CDR3 is built from 15 residues. Sequencing was done on a sample of peripheral blood. V and J are TRBV9 and TRBJ2-3, with TRBD1 matching 7 bases. This receptor was identified in a man in his fifties with acute or convalescent COVID-19. The CDR3 loop is CASSLGTDEVDTQYF. CDR3 DNA: TGTGCCAGCAGCCTAGGGACAGATGAAGTAGATACGCAGTATTTT.